The entry below describes one TCR beta chain. This specimen comes from a study of cytotoxic CD8 clonotypes in ibrutinib-treated CLL. Looking at the study overall: The patients comprised some 10 relapsed/refractory and approximately 16 treatment-naive cases, some 18 IGHV unmutated.

The table came from immunoSEQ multiplex PCR; TCRdb's copy has only in-frame clones and leaves some out. Among some 40,000 clones listed, about 65% were seen once. CDR3 size: 16 residues. The V gene's germline CDR1 is LNHDA and CDR2 SQIVND (reference sequence). V lost 3 bases and J lost 4, with 15 bases in between. The sequence came from a human donor with chronic lymphocytic leukemia. This chain connects TRBV19 to TRBJ2-2; weak D call: TRBD1 (5 bases). The input for sequencing was PBMCs, taken at disease progression, from a patient treated with ibrutinib. The CDR3, as DNA: TGTGCCAGTAGTATGAGCCCGGACACCTCCACCGGGGAGCTGTTTTTT. It yields the protein CASSMSPDTSTGELFF.